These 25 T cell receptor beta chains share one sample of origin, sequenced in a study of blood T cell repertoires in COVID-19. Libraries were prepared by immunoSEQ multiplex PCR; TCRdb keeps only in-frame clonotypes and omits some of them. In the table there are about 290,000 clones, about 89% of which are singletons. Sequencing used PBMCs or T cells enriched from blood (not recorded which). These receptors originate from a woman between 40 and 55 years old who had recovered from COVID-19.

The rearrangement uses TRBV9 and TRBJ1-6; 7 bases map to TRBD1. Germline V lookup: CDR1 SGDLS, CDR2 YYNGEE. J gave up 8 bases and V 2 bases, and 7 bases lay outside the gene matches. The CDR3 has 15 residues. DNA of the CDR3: TGTGCCAGCAGCGTTGTAGACAGGGCGGATTCACCCCTCCACTTT. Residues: CASSVVDRADSPLHF.

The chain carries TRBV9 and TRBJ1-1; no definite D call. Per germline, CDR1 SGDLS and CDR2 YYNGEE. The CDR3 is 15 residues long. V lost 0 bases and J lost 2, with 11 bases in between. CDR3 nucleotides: TGTGCCAGCAGCGTAGCTCCGGAGGGAAACACTGAAGCTTTCTTT. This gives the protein CASSVAPEGNTEAFF.

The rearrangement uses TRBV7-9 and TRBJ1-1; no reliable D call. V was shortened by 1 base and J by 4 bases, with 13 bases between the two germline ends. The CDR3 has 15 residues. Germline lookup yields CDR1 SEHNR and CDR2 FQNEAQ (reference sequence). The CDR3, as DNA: TGTGCCAGCAGCTTAGAAGGGCCGGGGAGCACTGAAGCTTTCTTT. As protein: CASSLEGPGSTEAFF.

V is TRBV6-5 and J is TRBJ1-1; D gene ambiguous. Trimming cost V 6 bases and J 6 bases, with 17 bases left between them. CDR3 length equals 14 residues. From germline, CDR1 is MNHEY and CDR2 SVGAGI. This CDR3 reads CASRPGGGAAEAFF. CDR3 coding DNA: TGTGCCAGCAGACCGGGTGGAGGCGCGGCTGAAGCTTTCTTT.

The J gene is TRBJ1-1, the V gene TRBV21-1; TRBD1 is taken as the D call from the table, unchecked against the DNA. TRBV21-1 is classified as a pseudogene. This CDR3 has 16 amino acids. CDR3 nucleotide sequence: TGTGCCAGCAGCAAGGGGACAGGGAATCGTAACACTGAAGCTTTCTTT. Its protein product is CASSKGTGNRNTEAFF.

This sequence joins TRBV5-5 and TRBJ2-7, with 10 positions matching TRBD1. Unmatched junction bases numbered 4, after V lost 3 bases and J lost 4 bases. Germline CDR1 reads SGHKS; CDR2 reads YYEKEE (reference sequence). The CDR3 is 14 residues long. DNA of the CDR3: TGTGCCAGCAGCTCCGGGACAGGGGTATACGAGCAGTACTTC. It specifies CASSSGTGVYEQYF.

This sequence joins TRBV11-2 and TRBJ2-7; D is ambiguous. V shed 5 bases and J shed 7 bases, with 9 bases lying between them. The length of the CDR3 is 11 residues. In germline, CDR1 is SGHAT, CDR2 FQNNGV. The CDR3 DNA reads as TGTGCCAGCAGCCCTCGGGTGGAGCAGTACTTC. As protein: CASSPRVEQYF.

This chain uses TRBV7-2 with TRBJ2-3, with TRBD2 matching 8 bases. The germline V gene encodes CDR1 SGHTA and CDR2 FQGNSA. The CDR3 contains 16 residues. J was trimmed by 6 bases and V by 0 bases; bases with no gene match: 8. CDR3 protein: CASSLAAGGPLDTQYF. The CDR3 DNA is TGTGCCAGCAGCTTAGCGGCGGGGGGACCGCTGGATACGCAGTATTTT.

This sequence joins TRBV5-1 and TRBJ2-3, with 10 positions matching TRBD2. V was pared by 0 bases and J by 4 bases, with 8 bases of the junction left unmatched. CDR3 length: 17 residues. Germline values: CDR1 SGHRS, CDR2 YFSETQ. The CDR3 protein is CASSLGLAGGNPDTQYF. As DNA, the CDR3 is TGCGCCAGCAGCTTGGGGTTAGCGGGAGGAAATCCAGATACGCAGTATTTT.

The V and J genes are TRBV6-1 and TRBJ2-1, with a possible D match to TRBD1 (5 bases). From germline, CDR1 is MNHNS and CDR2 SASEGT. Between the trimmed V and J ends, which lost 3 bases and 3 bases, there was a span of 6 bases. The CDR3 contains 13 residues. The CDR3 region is CASSDQGYNEQFF. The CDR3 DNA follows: TGTGCCAGCAGTGATCAGGGCTACAATGAGCAGTTCTTC.

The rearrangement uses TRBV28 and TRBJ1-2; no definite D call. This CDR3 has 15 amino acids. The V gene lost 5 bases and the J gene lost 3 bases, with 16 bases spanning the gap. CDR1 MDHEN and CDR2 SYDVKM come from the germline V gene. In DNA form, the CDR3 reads TGTGCCAGCAGTCGCATCGGAGCCATAGACTATGGCTACACCTTC. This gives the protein CASSRIGAIDYGYTF.

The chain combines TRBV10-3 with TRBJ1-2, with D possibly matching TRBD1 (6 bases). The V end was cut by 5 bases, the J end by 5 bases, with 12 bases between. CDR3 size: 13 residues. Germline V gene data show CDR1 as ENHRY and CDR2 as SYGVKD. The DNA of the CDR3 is TGTGCCATCAGTTATACAGGGTTGTATGGCTACACCTTC. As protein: CAISYTGLYGYTF.

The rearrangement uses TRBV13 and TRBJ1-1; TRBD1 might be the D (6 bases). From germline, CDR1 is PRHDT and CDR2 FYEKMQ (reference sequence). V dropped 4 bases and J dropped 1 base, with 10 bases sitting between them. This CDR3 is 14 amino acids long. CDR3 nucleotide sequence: TGTGCCAGCAGCTCAGGGGAGGGGAACACTGAAGCTTTCTTT. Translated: CASSSGEGNTEAFF.

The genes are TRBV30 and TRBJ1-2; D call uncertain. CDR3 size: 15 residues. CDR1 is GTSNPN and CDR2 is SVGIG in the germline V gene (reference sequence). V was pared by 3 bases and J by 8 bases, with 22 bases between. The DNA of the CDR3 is TGTGCCTGGAGCGGACTACTTGTTAGGCCAAAGGGCTACACCTTC. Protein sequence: CAWSGLLVRPKGYTF.

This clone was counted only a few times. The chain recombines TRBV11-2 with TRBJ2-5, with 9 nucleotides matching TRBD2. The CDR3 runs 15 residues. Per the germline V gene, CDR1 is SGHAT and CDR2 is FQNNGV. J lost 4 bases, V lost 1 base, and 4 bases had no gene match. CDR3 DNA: TGTGCCAGCAGCTTAGTTCGCGGGAGGGGAGAGACCCAGTACTTC. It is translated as CASSLVRGRGETQYF.

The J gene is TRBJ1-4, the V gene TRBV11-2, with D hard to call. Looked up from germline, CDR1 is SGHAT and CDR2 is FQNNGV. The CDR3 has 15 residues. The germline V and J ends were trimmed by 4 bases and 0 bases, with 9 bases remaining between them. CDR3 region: CASSSQAATNEKLFF. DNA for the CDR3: TGTGCCAGCAGCTCCCAGGCTGCAACTAATGAAAAACTGTTTTTT.

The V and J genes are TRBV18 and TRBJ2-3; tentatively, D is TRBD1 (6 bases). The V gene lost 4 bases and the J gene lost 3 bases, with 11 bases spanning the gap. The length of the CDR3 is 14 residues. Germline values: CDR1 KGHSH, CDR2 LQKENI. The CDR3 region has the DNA TGTGCCAGCTCACAACTAGGACAGACAGATACGCAGTATTTT. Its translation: CASSQLGQTDTQYF.

For the CDR3, the DNA is TGTGCTAGTGGTATCCCGGGACAGGGGTTCACTGAAGCTTTCTTT. It is translated as CASGIPGQGFTEAFF. The V call is TRBV12-5, the J call TRBJ1-1, with 10 bases lining up with TRBD1. V was pared by 5 bases and J by 4 bases, with 7 bases of the junction left unmatched. From germline, CDR1 is LGHNT and CDR2 FRNRAP. This CDR3 spans 15 amino acids.

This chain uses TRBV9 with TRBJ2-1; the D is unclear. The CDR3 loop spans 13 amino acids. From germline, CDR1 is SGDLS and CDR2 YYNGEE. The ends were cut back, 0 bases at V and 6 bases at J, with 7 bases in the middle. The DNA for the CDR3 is TGTGCCAGCAGCGTAGCAGTTCTCAATGAGCAGTTCTTC. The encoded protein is CASSVAVLNEQFF.

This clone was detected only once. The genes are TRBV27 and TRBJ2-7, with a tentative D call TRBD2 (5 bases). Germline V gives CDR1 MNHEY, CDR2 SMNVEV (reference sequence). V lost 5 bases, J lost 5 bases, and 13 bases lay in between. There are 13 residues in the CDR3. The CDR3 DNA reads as TGTGCCAGCAGTCCCCAAACTAGAAACGAGCAGTACTTC. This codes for CASSPQTRNEQYF.

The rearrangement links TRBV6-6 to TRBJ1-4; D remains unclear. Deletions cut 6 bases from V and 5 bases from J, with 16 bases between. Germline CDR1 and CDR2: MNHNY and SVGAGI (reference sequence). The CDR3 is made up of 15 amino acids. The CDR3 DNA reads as TGTGCCAGCAGCCCCCCGGGGAGTACGAATGAAAAACTGTTTTTT. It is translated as CASSPPGSTNEKLFF.

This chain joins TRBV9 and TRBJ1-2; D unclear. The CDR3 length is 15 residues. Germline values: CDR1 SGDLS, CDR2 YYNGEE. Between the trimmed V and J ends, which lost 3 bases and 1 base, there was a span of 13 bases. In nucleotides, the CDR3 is TGTGCCAGCAGCGCCGCTTCTACCTATAACTATGGCTACACCTTC. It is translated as CASSAASTYNYGYTF.

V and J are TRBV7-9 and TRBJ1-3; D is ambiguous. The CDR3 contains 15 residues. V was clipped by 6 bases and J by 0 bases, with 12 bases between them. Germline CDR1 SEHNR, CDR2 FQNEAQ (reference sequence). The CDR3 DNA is TGTGCCAGCAGTTCCGAAGCGCTCTCTGGAAACACCATATATTTT. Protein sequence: CASSSEALSGNTIYF.

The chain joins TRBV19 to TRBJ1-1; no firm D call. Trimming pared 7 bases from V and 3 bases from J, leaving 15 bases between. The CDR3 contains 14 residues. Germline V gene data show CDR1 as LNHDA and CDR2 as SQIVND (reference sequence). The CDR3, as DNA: TGTGCCAGTAAGAGTCCGAAGCTGCACACTGAAGCTTTCTTT. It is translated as CASKSPKLHTEAFF.

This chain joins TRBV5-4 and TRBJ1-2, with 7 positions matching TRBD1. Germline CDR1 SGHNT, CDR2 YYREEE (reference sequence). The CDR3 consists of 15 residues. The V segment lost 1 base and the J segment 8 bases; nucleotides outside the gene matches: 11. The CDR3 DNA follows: TGTGCCAGCAGCTTGACAGGGGCGCGCAGATACGGCTACACCTTC. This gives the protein CASSLTGARRYGYTF.